The 8 T cell receptor beta chains presented below share a single source sample, sequenced in a study of identical twins. TCRdb redid the calling of the 5' RACE reads with MiXCR, one entry per CDR3 protein. The data show hundreds of thousands of distinct CDR3 sequences, about 20% seen once. The sample also formed part of further work on T cells expressing NK-cell markers.

Sequenced input: PBMCs. Every receptor here comes from a woman younger than 30 in good health.

The rearrangement joins TRBV20-1 to TRBJ1-1; possibly TRBD1 for D (5 bases). Germline values: CDR1 DFQATT, CDR2 SNEGSKA (reference sequence). Deletions cut 0 bases from V and 4 bases from J, with 12 bases between. The CDR3 is 14 residues long. The CDR3 coding sequence is TGCAGTGCTAGAGATCCCAGGGTGTCCACTGAAGCTTTCTTT. This gives the protein CSARDPRVSTEAFF.

There are many counts of this clonotype. This chain joins TRBV12-3 or TRBV12-4 and TRBJ2-2; no clear D gene. The CDR3 has 12 amino acids. V was shortened by 3 bases and J by 4 bases, with 3 bases between the two germline ends. CDR3 amino acids: CASSFVTGELFF. The CDR3 DNA reads TGTGCCAGCAGTTTCGTCACCGGGGAGCTGTTTTTT.

The chain has TRBV29-1 and TRBJ2-5; D uncertain. Trimming took off 4 bases at V and 5 bases at J, with 8 bases between the two ends. The CDR3 contains 11 residues. Germline V gene sequence: CDR1 SQVTM, CDR2 ANQGSEA. The CDR3 loop reads CSVVVMETQYF. The CDR3 region has the DNA TGCAGCGTTGTAGTGATGGAGACCCAGTACTTC.

The chain employs TRBV6-1 and TRBJ1-5; 7 bases match TRBD1. Per germline, CDR1 MNHNS and CDR2 SASEGT. The V gene end was trimmed by 6 bases and the J gene end by 7 bases; junction bases not matched to a gene: 9. CDR3 length: 14 residues. CDR3 sequence: CASRETGLGQPQHF. Here the CDR3 DNA reads TGTGCCAGCAGGGAGACAGGGTTGGGGCAGCCCCAGCATTTT.

This clonotype was found a few times. CDR3 sequence reads: CASSLTGPMNTEAFF. CDR3 nucleotide sequence: TGTGCCAGCAGCCTGACCGGGCCCATGAACACTGAAGCTTTCTTT. This chain joins TRBV3-1 and TRBJ1-1; unclear D gene. This CDR3 region has 15 residues. The germline V gene encodes CDR1 LGHDT and CDR2 YNNKEL (reference sequence). The germline V and J ends were trimmed by 4 bases and 0 bases, with 12 bases remaining between them.

V usage is TRBV6-5 and J usage is TRBJ2-6, with TRBD1 matching 10 bases. Germline CDR1 reads MNHEY; CDR2 reads SVGAGI. There are 18 residues in the CDR3. With 6 bases clipped from V and 2 bases from J, the junction kept 10 bases outside the gene matches. CDR3 sequence reads: CASRLLGTGETGANVLTF. CDR3 DNA sequence: TGTGCCAGCAGACTACTCGGGACAGGGGAAACTGGGGCCAACGTCCTGACTTTC.

The chain couples TRBV4-3 to TRBJ2-7; the match to TRBD2 covers 7 bases. The germline CDR1 and CDR2 sequences are LGHNA and YSLEER. V lost 0 bases, J lost 7 bases, and 9 bases stayed unmatched. CDR3 size: 15 residues. The chain's CDR3 is CASSQERLAVWEQYF. The CDR3 bases are TGCGCCAGCAGCCAAGAGAGGCTAGCGGTTTGGGAGCAGTACTTC.

The V and J genes are TRBV11-2 and TRBJ2-1; tentatively, D is TRBD1 or TRBD2 (5 bases each). Germline V lookup: CDR1 SGHAT, CDR2 FQNNGV. V gave up 0 bases and J gave up 6 bases, with 18 bases separating them. This CDR3 spans 17 amino acids. CDR3 sequence (DNA): TGTGCCAGCAGCTTAGATTACCCGGGGCCCGCTAGCAATGAGCAGTTCTTC. It specifies CASSLDYPGPASNEQFF.